Below, one TCR beta chain is given with its context. The antigen is undetermined. The entry originates in a study of OX40 agonist ivuxolimab in advanced cancers. Whole-study results and caveats: By week 6 at 0.1 to 3.0 mg/kg, blood CD4+ and CD8+ T cells had expanded clonally.

Germline loops: CDR1 LNHDA, CDR2 SQIVND (reference sequence). The CDR3 extends over 13 amino acids. The V and J ends lost 3 bases and 4 bases respectively, with 7 bases between them. Using immunoSEQ multiplex PCR, the repertoire was profiled, and TCRdb retains in-frame clones only, with some absent. The sample holds 45,000 to 50,000 clones, roughly 87% seen once. People who had autoimmune disease history or systemic immunosuppression were excluded. Specimen: CD4+ or CD8+ T cells sorted from blood, collected in a trial of the OX40 agonist ivuxolimab. This sequence originates from an adult with an advanced solid tumor such as melanoma, head and neck, liver or kidney cancer. V is TRBV19 and J is TRBJ2-1; no reliable D call. The CDR3: CASSMGGYNEQFF. CDR3 sequence (DNA): TGTGCCAGTAGTATGGGCGGATACAATGAGCAGTTCTTC.